The 9 T cell receptor beta chains reported below all come from one sample, sequenced in a study of blood T cell repertoires in COVID-19. The protocol was immunoSEQ multiplex PCR, while the TCRdb copy is restricted to in-frame clones and leaves out a portion. This sample has more than 300,000 clones, with approximately 89% found just once. The sequencing input was peripheral blood. The receptors originated from a woman between 25 and 40 years old with COVID-19, enrolled during active disease.

This chain links TRBV13 with TRBJ2-7, with 7 bases that match TRBD1. This CDR3 has 15 residues. Germline lookup yields CDR1 PRHDT and CDR2 FYEKMQ (reference sequence). Unmatched junction bases numbered 11, after V lost 5 bases and J lost 4 bases. CDR3 in amino acids: CASSRDREGRYEQYF. The DNA for the CDR3 is TGTGCCAGCAGCCGCGACAGGGAAGGCCGTTACGAGCAGTACTTC. The full variable domain, in which reference TRBV13 and TRBJ2-7 provide the parts outside the CDR3, is AAGVIQSPRHLIKEKRETATLKCYPIPRHDTVYWYQQGPGQDPQFLISFYEKMQSDKGSIPDRFSAQQFSDYHSELNMSSLELGDSALYFCASSRDREGRYEQYFGPGTRLTVT.

A few counts support this clone. CDR3 sequence reads: CASSARDRKTYEQYF. The CDR3 nucleotides read TGTGCCAGCAGCGCCCGGGACAGAAAAACTTACGAGCAGTACTTC. The rearrangement uses TRBV5-4 and TRBJ2-7; 7 bases match TRBD1. Trimming at V came to 4 bases and at J to 4 bases, leaving 11 bases not matched to a gene. Per germline, CDR1 SGHNT and CDR2 YYREEE (reference sequence). This CDR3 comprises 15 residues.

The rearrangement uses TRBV19 and TRBJ2-3, with 12 positions matching TRBD2. The V segment lost 7 bases and the J segment 7 bases; nucleotides outside the gene matches: 3. CDR3 length: 13 amino acids. In germline, CDR1 is LNHDA, CDR2 SQIVND (reference sequence). CDR3 in DNA: TGTGCCAGTAAGACTAGCGGGAGAAATACGCAGTATTTT. Translation: CASKTSGRNTQYF.

The chain uses TRBV27 and TRBJ2-3, with 10 bases identical to TRBD2. CDR3 length equals 17 residues. Germline CDR1 MNHEY, CDR2 SMNVEV (reference sequence). With 11 bases clipped from V and 5 bases from J, the junction kept 19 bases outside the gene matches. The chain's CDR3 is CAARLGTSGRVVDTQYF. CDR3 coding DNA: TGTGCCGCTCGATTGGGTACCAGCGGGAGGGTTGTAGATACGCAGTATTTT.

The rearrangement links TRBV19 to TRBJ2-7; TRBD1 matches 9 bases. Trimming at V came to 3 bases and at J to 4 bases, leaving 4 bases not matched to a gene. The germline V gene encodes CDR1 LNHDA and CDR2 SQIVND (reference sequence). The CDR3 spans 14 residues. The CDR3 coding sequence is TGTGCCAGTAGTATGAGGGACAGGGAGTACGAGCAGTACTTC. It specifies CASSMRDREYEQYF.

V and J are TRBV3-1 (or the pseudogene TRBV3-2) and TRBJ2-5, with 12 bases aligning to TRBD2. Per the germline V gene, CDR1 is LGHDT and CDR2 is YNNKEL (reference sequence). V shed 5 bases, J shed 5 bases, and the junction held 9 bases outside the gene matches. This CDR3 spans 16 amino acids. CDR3 nucleotides: TGTGCCAGCAGCGGGGTGGCTAGCGGGAGGGGGGAGACCCAGTACTTC. The encoded protein is CASSGVASGRGETQYF.

The chain recombines TRBV19 with TRBJ1-2, with TRBD1 as a possible D gene (5 bases). The V gene's germline CDR1 is LNHDA and CDR2 SQIVND (reference sequence). CDR3 size: 15 residues. Trimming took 0 bases from V and 4 from J, leaving 12 bases between them. CDR3: CASSIDGGGGYGYTF. Here the CDR3 DNA reads TGTGCCAGTAGTATAGATGGCGGGGGGGGCTATGGCTACACCTTC.

This clone was detected once. The V call is TRBV3-1 (or the pseudogene TRBV3-2), the J call TRBJ1-4; 8 nucleotides match TRBD1. The germline V gene encodes CDR1 LGHDT and CDR2 YNNKEL (reference sequence). The ends lost 3 bases at V and 7 bases at J; junction bases unmatched: 7. The CDR3 sequence is 15 residues long. This CDR3 is CASSHGQGWSEKLFF. The CDR3 coding sequence is TGTGCCAGCAGCCACGGACAGGGTTGGAGTGAAAAACTGTTTTTT.

The rearrangement joins TRBV7-8 to TRBJ2-7, with D possibly being TRBD2 (6 bases). The germline V gene has CDR1 SGHVS and CDR2 FQNEAQ. Trimming pared 2 bases from V and 2 bases from J, leaving 7 bases between. The CDR3 contains 13 residues. CDR3 in amino acids: CASSLLAAYEQYF. The CDR3 DNA sequence: TGTGCCAGCAGCTTATTAGCGGCCTACGAGCAGTACTTC.